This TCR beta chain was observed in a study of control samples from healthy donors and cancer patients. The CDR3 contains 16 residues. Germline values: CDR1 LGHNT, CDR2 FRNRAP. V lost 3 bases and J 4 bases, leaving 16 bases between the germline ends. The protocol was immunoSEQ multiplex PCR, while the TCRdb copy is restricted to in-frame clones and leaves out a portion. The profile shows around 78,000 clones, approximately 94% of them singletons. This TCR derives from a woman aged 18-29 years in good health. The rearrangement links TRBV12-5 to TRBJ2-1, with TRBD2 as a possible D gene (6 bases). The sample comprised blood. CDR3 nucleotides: TGTGCTAGTGGTTTCTTCCCTCCGGGAGTGTACAATGAGCAGTTCTTC. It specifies CASGFFPPGVYNEQFF.